The clone carrying this TCR beta chain showed up many times. Its antigen is unidentified. TCRdb analysed the RT-PCR reads with MiXCR anew, one entry per CDR3 protein. The sample lists more than 450,000 distinct CDR3 sequences; around 11% were seen once. Germline V gene sequence: CDR1 SGHDT, CDR2 YYEEEE. V was trimmed by 1 base and J by 2 bases, leaving 6 bases between them. The CDR3 loop spans 14 amino acids. The sample is drawn from a study of response to subunit inactivated influenza vaccine. Study-wide results and caveats: Authors proposed each seasonal influenza vaccination draws in few new T cells.

The sample was also reused in another study, on T cells expressing NK-cell markers. That source reports: TCR beta cDNA was made by 5'RACE template switching with UMIs. Sequencing covered eight donors, seven HCMV-seropositive and one seronegative. Sorting was limited to alpha-beta TCR-expressing T cells with an anti-gamma-delta TCR antibody in several experiments.

The receptor was isolated from a man between 45 and 60 years old who received an inactivated influenza vaccine. The gene calls are TRBV5-6 and TRBJ2-2; D is unclear. The specimen was PBMCs from blood, collected on the day of vaccination. In DNA form, the CDR3 reads TGTGCCAGCAGCTTGCTAGTTAACACCGGGGAGCTGTTTTTT. This gives the protein CASSLLVNTGELFF. Full variable domain (rest looked up from reference TRBV5-6 and TRBJ2-2): DAGVTQSPTHLIKTRGQQVTLRCSPKSGHDTVSWYQQALGQGPQFIFQYYEEEERQRGNFPDRFSGHQFPNYSSELNVNALLLGDSALYLCASSLLVNTGELFFGEGSRLTVL.